This TCR beta chain comes out of a study of shared clonotypes between healthy human individuals. Germline values: CDR1 SGHTA, CDR2 FQGNSA. The CDR3 is 13 amino acids. V was cut by 4 bases and J by 9 bases, with 15 bases left in between. Original processing methods: Filtering was not the same, since immunoSEQ gave junction-only sequences without quality scores. TCRdb's copy holds only in-frame clones and misses some; the assay was immunoSEQ multiplex PCR. The V and J calls and clone size are taken from that table; D and trimming were inferred from the DNA. The sample yields approximately 2.5 million clones, just over 90% seen once. In regard to this clone: Its antigen is currently unknown.

Findings of the study overall: Non-shared clonotypes were found to have lower generation probabilities than the clonotypes that were shared by all four of the sorted-subset donors. Sampling used blood alone; tissue repertoires probably differ. Rarefaction revealed incomplete sorted-subset sequencing despite large depth.

This TCR was sampled from a man between 18 and 29 years old in good health. Sequencing was done on a sample of naive CD4+ T cells sorted from blood. Subset reported: CD45RA+ positively selected. The chain links TRBV7-2 to TRBJ1-2; D may be TRBD1 (5 bases). The CDR3 sequence: CASSSPQGASYTF. The CDR3 DNA reads as TGTGCCAGCAGCTCGCCTCAGGGAGCTAGCTACACCTTC.